One and the same sample provided the 6 T cell receptor beta chains below, sequenced in a study of shared clonotypes between healthy human individuals (dated by TCRdb to 2020 to 2022). For the CD8 naive samples, CD45RO-negative cells were positively selected for CCR7, yielding a CD45RA+CCR7+ population from which TemRA cells were excluded. Libraries were prepared through the immunoSEQ multiplex PCR assay. This is the immuneACCESS table as TCRdb keeps it, with only in-frame sequences that have V and J called. A part of the clones is gone; compared with another copy, unresolved V genes explain less than half, and the rest is unexplained. The sample data list roughly 2 million clones, and around 96% of these were observed just once. 1.1% of the sample goes to the ten largest clones. The sequenced sample was naive CD8+ T cells sorted from blood. In light of the paper, this sample's cell subset or site label describes: CD45RA+CCR7+. The source of these receptors is a man aged 18 to 35 in good health.

V gene TRBV27 combines with J gene TRBJ1-1, with D tentatively TRBD1 (6 bases). Trimming shortened V by 3 bases and J by 2 bases, and 16 bases separated the two germline ends. The CDR3 contains 16 residues. CDR1 and CDR2 (germline): MNHEY, SMNVEV (reference sequence). CDR3: CASSFFPVQGNTEAFF. CDR3 sequence (DNA): TGTGCCAGCAGTTTTTTCCCCGTACAGGGTAACACTGAAGCTTTCTTT.

As for this clone: Within the sample, other DNA sequences also encode this same CDR3. The V and J genes are TRBV5-6 and TRBJ2-7; D gene ambiguous. Trimming left V 0 bases short and J 3 bases short, with 7 bases between. Germline loops: CDR1 SGHDT, CDR2 YYEEEE. The CDR3 spans 13 residues. CDR3 protein: CASSLASNYEQYF. The CDR3 region has the DNA TGTGCCAGCAGCTTGGCCAGTAACTACGAGCAGTACTTC.

This clone came up once. A read error is possible here, since a much larger clone lies one base away. This sample includes further DNA sequences coding for the same CDR3. V is TRBV6-1 and J is TRBJ1-1; D is unclear. V shed 3 bases and J shed 4 bases, with 3 bases lying between them. The CDR3 extends over 11 amino acids. The germline V gene has CDR1 MNHNS and CDR2 SASEGT. CDR3 region: CASSDSTEAFF. The CDR3 bases are TGTGCCAGCAGTGACAGCACTGAAGCTTTCTTT.

As for this clone: Germline is not matched at one junction end, which may reflect a read error. This chain uses TRBV7-7 with TRBJ2-5; 7 nucleotides agree with TRBD1. Germline CDR1 reads SSHAT; CDR2 reads FNYEAQ (reference sequence). The CDR3 consists of 14 residues. CDR3: CASSSGTATGTQYF. In DNA, the CDR3 is TGTGCTAGCAGCTCCGGGACAGCCACGGGGACCCAGTACTTC.

The sample holds a few counts of this clone. J is TRBJ1-6 and V is TRBV19, with D possibly being TRBD1 (5 bases). Trimming removed 3 bases at V and 0 bases at J, with 9 bases between. The CDR3 sequence is 16 residues long. In germline, CDR1 is LNHDA, CDR2 SQIVND (reference sequence). The DNA of the CDR3 is TGTGCCAGTAGTATTACGGGGCCCTCCTATAATTCACCCCTCCACTTT. Translating it yields CASSITGPSYNSPLHF.

This chain links TRBV4-1 with TRBJ2-3, with 9 bases identical to TRBD2. Germline lookup yields CDR1 MGHRA and CDR2 YSYEKL. This CDR3 has 15 amino acids. The ends lost 10 bases at V and 4 bases at J; junction bases unmatched: 12. CDR3 residues: CATADYSGSPDTQYF. Written as DNA, the CDR3 is TGCGCCACAGCTGATTATAGCGGGAGTCCAGATACGCAGTATTTT.